The 3 T cell receptor beta chains in this list originate from one sample, sequenced in a study of post-analysis software for immune sequencing data. Findings and limits, study-wide: A handful of TRBV segments were significantly more frequent in patients than in controls. TRBV5-6, TRBV5-1 and TRBV20-1 were among these segments.

Each TCR beta cDNA library carried unique molecular identifiers. MiXCR, run by TCRdb on the PCR reads, gives a single entry per CDR3 protein. Of about 500,000 distinct CDR3 sequences listed, around 40% are singletons. No antigens are known for them. The sequencing input was blood. The receptors shown here come from a girl between 10 and 17 years old with multiple sclerosis.

This sequence joins TRBV27 and TRBJ2-7; D possibly matches TRBD1 or TRBD2 (5 bases each). The CDR3 has 15 amino acids. Trimming left V 2 bases short and J 0 bases short, with 11 bases between. Germline V gene lookup returns CDR1 MNHEY and CDR2 SMNVEV (reference sequence). CDR3 DNA sequence: TGTGCCAGCAGTTTACACGGGGCGAACTCCTACGAGCAGTACTTC. Translation gives CASSLHGANSYEQYF.

Comment on this clonotype: At one end the junction does not follow the germline gene, possibly because of a read error. The chain links TRBV9 to TRBJ2-1; D might be TRBD2 (5 bases). Germline CDR1 and CDR2: SGDLS and YYNGEE. The length of the CDR3 is 13 residues. The CDR3 spells CAGSGITVNEQFF. CDR3 sequence (DNA): TGTGCCGGCAGCGGCATAACCGTTAATGAGCAGTTCTTC.

V is TRBV7-6 and J is TRBJ2-3; tentative D call: TRBD1 (6 bases). The CDR3 runs to 16 residues. Per the germline V gene, CDR1 is SGHVS and CDR2 is FNYEAQ. V dropped 5 bases and J dropped 1 base, with 16 bases sitting between them. The CDR3 coding sequence is TGTGCCAGCAGCGCAAAACAGGGATCCCGCACAGATACGCAGTATTTT. This translates into CASSAKQGSRTDTQYF.